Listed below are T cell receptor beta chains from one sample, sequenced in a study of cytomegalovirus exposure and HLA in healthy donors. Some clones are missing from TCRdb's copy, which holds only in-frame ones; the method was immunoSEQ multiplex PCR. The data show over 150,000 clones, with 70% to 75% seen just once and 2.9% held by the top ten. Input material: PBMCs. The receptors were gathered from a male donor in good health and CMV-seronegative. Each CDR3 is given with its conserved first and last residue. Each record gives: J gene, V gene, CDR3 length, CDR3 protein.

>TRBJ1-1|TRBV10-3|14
CAISAQGVNTEAFF
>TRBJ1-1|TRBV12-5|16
CASGRSTGPSYTEAFF
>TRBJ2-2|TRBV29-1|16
CSVAGTGTGYTGELFF
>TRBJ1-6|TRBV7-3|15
CASSPRGRGNSPLHF
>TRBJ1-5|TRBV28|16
CASSFGQGLGSQPQHF
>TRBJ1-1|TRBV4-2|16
CASSQDPQGANTEAFF
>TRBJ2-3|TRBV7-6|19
CASSLVGGRGSPSTDTQYF
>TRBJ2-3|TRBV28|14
CASSQTRGTDTQYF
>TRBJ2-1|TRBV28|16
CASSLWRSSSYNEQFF
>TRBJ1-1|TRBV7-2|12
CASSPGWTEAFF
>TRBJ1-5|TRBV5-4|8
CASNRHNF
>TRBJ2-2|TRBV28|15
CASSPGTSPQGELFF
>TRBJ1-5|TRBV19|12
CASGDSNQPQHF
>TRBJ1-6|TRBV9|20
CASSGVQGSDSSSYNSPLHF
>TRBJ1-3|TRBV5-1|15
CASAIRQGGGNTIYF
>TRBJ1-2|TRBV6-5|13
CASSLAPGYGYTF
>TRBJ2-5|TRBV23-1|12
CASSLSQETQYF
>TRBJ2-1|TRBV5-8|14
CASSLGGGADEQFF
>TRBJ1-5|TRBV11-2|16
CASSLVSGGSNQPQHF
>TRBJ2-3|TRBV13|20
CASSSLTSGRAFGAADTQYF
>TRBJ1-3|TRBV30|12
CAWNAVWDTIYF
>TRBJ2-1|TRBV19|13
CASSGGSGDEQFF
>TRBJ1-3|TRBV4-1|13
CASSQYSGNTIYF
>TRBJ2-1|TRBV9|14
CASSEVTGGNEQFF
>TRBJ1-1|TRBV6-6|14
CASSWGLMNTEAFF
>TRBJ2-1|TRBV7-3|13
CASSGSSYNEQFF
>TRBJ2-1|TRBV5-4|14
CASSLGAVRDEQFF
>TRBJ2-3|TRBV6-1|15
CASSLAGAGTDTQYF
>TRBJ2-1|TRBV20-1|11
CSARYSSEQFF
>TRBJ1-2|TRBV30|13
CALSPGQAYGYTF
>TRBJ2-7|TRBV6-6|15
CASNHPETGGYEQYF